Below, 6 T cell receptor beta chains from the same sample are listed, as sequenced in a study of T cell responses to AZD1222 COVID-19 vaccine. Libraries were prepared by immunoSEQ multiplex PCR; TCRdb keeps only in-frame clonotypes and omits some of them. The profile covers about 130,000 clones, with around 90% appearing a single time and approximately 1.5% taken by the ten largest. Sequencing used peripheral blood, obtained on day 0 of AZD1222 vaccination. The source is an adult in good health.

The CDR3 bases are TGTGCCAGCAGCTTCTGGCAGGGAGACAATCAGCCCCAGCATTTT. Its protein is CASSFWQGDNQPQHF. The rearrangement uses TRBV5-6 and TRBJ1-5; TRBD1 is a possible D gene (5 bases). Germline V gene data show CDR1 as SGHDT and CDR2 as YYEEEE. The V and J ends lost 2 bases and 3 bases respectively, with 12 bases between them. The length of the CDR3 is 15 residues.

The CDR3 sequence: CASGLGLNTGELFF. The CDR3 bases are TGTGCTAGTGGTCTAGGGCTGAACACCGGGGAGCTGTTTTTT. The rearrangement uses TRBV12-5 and TRBJ2-2; D gene uncertain. CDR3 length: 14 residues. Germline V lookup: CDR1 LGHNT, CDR2 FRNRAP. V was clipped by 5 bases and J by 1 base, with 8 bases between them.

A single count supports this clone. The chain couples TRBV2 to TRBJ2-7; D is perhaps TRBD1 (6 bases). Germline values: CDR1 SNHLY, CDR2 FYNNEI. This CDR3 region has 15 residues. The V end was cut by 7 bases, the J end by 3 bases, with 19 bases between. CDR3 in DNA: TGTGCCAGCACCCCCACAGGGCGCGGATACTACGAGCAGTACTTC. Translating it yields CASTPTGRGYYEQYF.

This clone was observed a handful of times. CDR3 loop: CASSPYSGDSYEQYF. The CDR3 nucleotides are TGTGCCAGCAGCCCGTACAGCGGGGACTCCTACGAGCAGTACTTC. The rearrangement joins TRBV7-2 to TRBJ2-7, with TRBD2 matching over 7 bases. Germline CDR1 SGHTA, CDR2 FQGNSA. This CDR3 is built from 15 residues. The J segment lost 0 bases and the V segment lost 5 bases, leaving 7 bases of the junction unmatched.

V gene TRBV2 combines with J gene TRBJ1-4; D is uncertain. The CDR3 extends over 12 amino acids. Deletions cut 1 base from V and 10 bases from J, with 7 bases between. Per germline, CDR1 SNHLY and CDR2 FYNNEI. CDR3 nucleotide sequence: TGTGCCAGCAGTGAAGGAACTCTAAAACTGTTTTTT. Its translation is CASSEGTLKLFF.

Here the CDR3 reads CATLLGTEAFF. For the CDR3, the DNA is TGTGCCACCTTGTTAGGAACTGAAGCTTTCTTT. V is TRBV25-1 and J is TRBJ1-1, with unresolved D. The CDR3 runs to 11 residues. V was pared by 10 bases and J by 5 bases, with 11 bases between. Germline assignment: CDR1 MGHDK and CDR2 SYGVNS.